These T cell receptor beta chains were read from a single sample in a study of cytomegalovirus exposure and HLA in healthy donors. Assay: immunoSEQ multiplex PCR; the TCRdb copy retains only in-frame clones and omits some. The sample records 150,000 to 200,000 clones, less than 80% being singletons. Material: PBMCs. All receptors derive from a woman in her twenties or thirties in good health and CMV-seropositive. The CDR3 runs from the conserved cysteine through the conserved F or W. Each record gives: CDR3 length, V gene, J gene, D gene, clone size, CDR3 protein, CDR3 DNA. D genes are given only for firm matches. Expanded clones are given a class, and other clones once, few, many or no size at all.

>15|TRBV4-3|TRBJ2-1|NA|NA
CASSQEQRVYNEQFF
TGCGCCAGCAGCCAAGAACAGAGGGTCTACAATGAGCAGTTCTTC
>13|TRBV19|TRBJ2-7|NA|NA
CASSMSQGYEQYF
TGTGCCAGTAGTATGTCTCAGGGCTACGAGCAGTACTTC
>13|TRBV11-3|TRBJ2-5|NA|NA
CASSLGTYETQYF
TGTGCCAGCAGCTTAGGGACTTATGAGACCCAGTACTTC
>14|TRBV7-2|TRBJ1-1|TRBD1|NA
CASRSIQGAAEAFF
TGTGCCAGCAGGTCGATACAGGGGGCCGCTGAAGCTTTCTTT
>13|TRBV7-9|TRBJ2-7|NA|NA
CASSLAGAYEQYF
TGTGCCAGCAGCTTAGCAGGAGCCTACGAGCAGTACTTC
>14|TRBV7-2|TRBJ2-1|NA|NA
CASSLIAADNEQFF
TGTGCCAGCAGCTTAATCGCGGCCGACAATGAGCAGTTCTTC
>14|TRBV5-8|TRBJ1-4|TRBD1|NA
CASTDRDRAEKLFF
TGTGCCAGCACCGACCGGGACAGGGCTGAAAAACTGTTTTTT
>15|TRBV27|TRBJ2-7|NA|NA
CASSTYWGGPYEQYF
TGTGCCAGCAGTACCTATTGGGGGGGCCCCTACGAGCAGTACTTC
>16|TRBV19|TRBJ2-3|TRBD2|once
CASSWTSGASTDTQYF
TGTGCCAGTAGTTGGACTAGCGGGGCCAGCACAGATACGCAGTATTTT
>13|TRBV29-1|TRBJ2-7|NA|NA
CSVEDRELYEQYF
TGCAGCGTTGAAGATCGTGAGCTATACGAGCAGTACTTC
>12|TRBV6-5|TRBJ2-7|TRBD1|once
CASSQGAYEQYF
TGTGCCAGCAGTCAGGGGGCTTACGAGCAGTACTTC
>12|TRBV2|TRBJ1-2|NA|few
CASSGGRYGYTF
TGTGCCAGCAGTGGGGGCCGGTATGGCTACACCTTC
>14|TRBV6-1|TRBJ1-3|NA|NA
CASSEYSPGNTIYF
TGTGCCAGCAGTGAATACAGCCCTGGAAACACCATATATTTT
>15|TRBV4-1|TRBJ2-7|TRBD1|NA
CASSQSGQGIYEQYF
TGCGCCAGCAGCCAATCAGGACAGGGTATATACGAGCAGTACTTC
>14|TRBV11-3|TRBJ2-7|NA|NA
CASSSGDNSYEQYF
TGTGCCAGCAGCTCAGGGGACAACTCCTACGAGCAGTACTTC
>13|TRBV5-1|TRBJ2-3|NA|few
CASSLGGADTQYF
TGCGCCAGCAGCTTGGGGGGGGCAGATACGCAGTATTTT
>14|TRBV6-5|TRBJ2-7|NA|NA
CASSYSMEGNEQYF
TGTGCCAGCAGTTACTCGATGGAGGGTAACGAGCAGTACTTC
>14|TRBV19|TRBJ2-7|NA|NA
CASSIYRGTYEQYF
TGTGCCAGTAGTATTTACCGGGGAACCTACGAGCAGTACTTC
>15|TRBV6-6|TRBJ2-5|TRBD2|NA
CASRPKAGLRGTQYF
TGTGCCAGCAGACCGAAAGCGGGACTCCGGGGGACCCAGTACTTC
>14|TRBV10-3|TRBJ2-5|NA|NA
CAISDGQNQETQYF
TGTGCCATCAGTGACGGACAGAACCAAGAGACCCAGTACTTC
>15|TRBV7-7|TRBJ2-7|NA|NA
CASSLGPGHSYEQYF
TGTGCCAGCAGCTTAGGCCCGGGACATTCCTACGAGCAGTACTTC
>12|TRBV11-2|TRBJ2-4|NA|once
CASSLDPEVTNF
TGTGCCAGCAGCTTAGACCCGGAGGTCACGAACTTC
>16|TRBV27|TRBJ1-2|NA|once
CASSFGTGSSNYGYTF
TGTGCCAGCAGTTTCGGCACAGGGTCTTCTAACTATGGCTACACCTTC
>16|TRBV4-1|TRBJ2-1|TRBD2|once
CASSQDPLAANNEQFF
TGCGCCAGCAGCCAAGACCCGCTAGCGGCTAACAATGAGCAGTTCTTC
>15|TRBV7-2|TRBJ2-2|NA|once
CASSLGAGYTGELFF
TGTGCCAGCAGCTTAGGGGCAGGCTACACCGGGGAGCTGTTTTTT
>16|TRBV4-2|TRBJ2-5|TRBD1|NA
CASSYTGTGEFETQYF
TGTGCCAGCAGCTATACCGGGACAGGAGAGTTCGAGACCCAGTACTTC
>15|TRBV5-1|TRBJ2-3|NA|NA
CASSLLVSGTDTQYF
TGCGCCAGCAGCTTGTTGGTTAGCGGTACAGATACGCAGTATTTT
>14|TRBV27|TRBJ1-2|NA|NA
CASSLQGRNYGYTF
TGTGCCAGCAGTTTACAGGGAAGAAACTATGGCTACACCTTC
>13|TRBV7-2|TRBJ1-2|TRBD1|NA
CASSWDRNYGYTF
TGTGCCAGCAGCTGGGACAGGAACTATGGCTACACCTTC
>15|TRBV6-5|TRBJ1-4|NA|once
CASSYEGATNEKLFF
TGTGCCAGCAGTTACGAGGGGGCAACTAATGAAAAACTGTTTTTT
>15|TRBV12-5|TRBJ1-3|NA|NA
CASGHSEGYGNTIYF
TGTGCTAGTGGCCACTCAGAGGGATACGGAAACACCATATATTTT
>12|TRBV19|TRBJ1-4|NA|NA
CASSLWREKLFF
TGTGCCAGTAGCCTCTGGCGGGAAAAACTGTTTTTT
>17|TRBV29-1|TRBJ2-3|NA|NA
CSVRPKVGEGATDTQYF
TGCAGCGTCCGCCCGAAGGTGGGCGAGGGCGCTACAGATACGCAGTATTTT
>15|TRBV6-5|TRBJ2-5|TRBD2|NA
CASSLLAGYQETQYF
TGTGCCAGCAGTTTACTAGCGGGGTACCAAGAGACCCAGTACTTC
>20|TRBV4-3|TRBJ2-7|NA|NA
CASSQDLGQAGRAMRYEQYF
TGCGCCAGCAGCCAAGATCTGGGGCAGGCGGGACGTGCGATGAGATACGAGCAGTACTTC
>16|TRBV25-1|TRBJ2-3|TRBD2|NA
CASSETSGTFGDTQYF
TGTGCCAGCAGTGAGACTAGCGGGACCTTTGGAGATACGCAGTATTTT
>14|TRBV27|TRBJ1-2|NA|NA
CASSLRGSSYGYTF
TGTGCCAGCAGTTTGAGGGGGAGCTCCTATGGCTACACCTTC
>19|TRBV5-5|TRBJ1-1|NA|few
CASRGDYQGGRSFWGEAFF
TGTGCCAGCAGAGGGGATTATCAGGGTGGAAGGAGTTTCTGGGGTGAAGCTTTCTTT
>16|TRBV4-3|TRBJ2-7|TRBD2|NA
CASSQATSASSYEQYF
TGCGCCAGCAGCCAAGCGACTAGCGCCAGCTCCTACGAGCAGTACTTC
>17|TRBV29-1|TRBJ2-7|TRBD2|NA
CSVNLPGLAKSMYEQYF
TGCAGCGTAAACTTACCGGGACTAGCGAAAAGCATGTACGAGCAGTACTTC
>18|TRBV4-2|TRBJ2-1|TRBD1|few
CASSRRPAGQGAYNEQFF
TGTGCCAGCAGCCGCCGGCCGGCGGGACAGGGGGCCTACAATGAGCAGTTCTTC
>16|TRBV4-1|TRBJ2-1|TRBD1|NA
CASSQLGQSSYNEQFF
TGCGCCAGCAGCCAATTGGGACAGAGCTCCTACAATGAGCAGTTCTTC
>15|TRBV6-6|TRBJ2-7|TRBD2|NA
CASSSGLAVSYEQYF
TGTGCCAGCAGCTCGGGACTAGCGGTTTCCTACGAGCAGTACTTC
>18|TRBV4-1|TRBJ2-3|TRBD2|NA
CASSPRHTSGVSTDTQYF
TGCGCCAGCAGCCCTCGACATACTAGCGGGGTTAGCACAGATACGCAGTATTTT